The T cell receptor beta chain described here comes from a study of CD4 and CD8 cells across lung adenocarcinoma regions. Germline values: CDR1 MNHEY, CDR2 SMNVEV (reference sequence). CDR3 size: 16 residues. One entry per CDR3 protein, called by TCRdb with MiXCR from the PCR reads. Altogether 18,000 or so distinct CDR3 sequences are present, about half being singletons, with the ten largest covering 55% to 65%. On this clonotype itself: A read error may produce the germline difference seen at one junction end.

The V call is TRBV27, the J call TRBJ2-3; D is possibly TRBD2 (6 bases). This receptor was taken from a female donor with lung adenocarcinoma. The CD4 and CD8 labels of this study may be unreliable. Material for sequencing was CD8+ T cells from the center of a lung tumor. The CDR3 here is CASTSWREPSPDTQYF. The CDR3 DNA is TGTGCCAGCACCTCTTGGCGGGAACCTAGCCCAGATACCCAGTATTTT.